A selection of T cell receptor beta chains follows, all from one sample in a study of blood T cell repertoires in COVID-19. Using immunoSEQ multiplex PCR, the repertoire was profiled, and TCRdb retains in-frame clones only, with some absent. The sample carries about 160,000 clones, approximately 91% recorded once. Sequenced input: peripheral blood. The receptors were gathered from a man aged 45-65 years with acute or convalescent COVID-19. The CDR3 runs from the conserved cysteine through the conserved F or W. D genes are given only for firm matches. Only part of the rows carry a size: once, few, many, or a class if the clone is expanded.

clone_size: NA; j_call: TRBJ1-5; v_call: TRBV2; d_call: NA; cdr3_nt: TGTGCCAGCAGTGAAGCCCGTGCGCCTGTTCAGCCCCAGCATTTT; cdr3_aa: CASSEARAPVQPQHF
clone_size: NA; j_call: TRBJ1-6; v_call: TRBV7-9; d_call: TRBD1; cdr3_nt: TGTGCCAGCAGCCTACAGGGGGTCAATTCACCCCTCCACTTT; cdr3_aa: CASSLQGVNSPLHF
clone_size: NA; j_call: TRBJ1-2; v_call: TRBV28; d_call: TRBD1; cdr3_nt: TGTGCCAGCACAGGACAGGGTACGGGGTATGGCTACACCTTC; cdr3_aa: CASTGQGTGYGYTF
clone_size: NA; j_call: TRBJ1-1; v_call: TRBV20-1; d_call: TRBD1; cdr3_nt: TGCAGTGCTGGTGGGACAGGGAAAACTGAAGCTTTCTTT; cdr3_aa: CSAGGTGKTEAFF
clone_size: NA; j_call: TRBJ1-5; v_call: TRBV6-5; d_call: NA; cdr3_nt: TGTGCCAGCAGTTCATCGGGGGACTACAATCAGCCCCAGCATTTT; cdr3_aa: CASSSSGDYNQPQHF
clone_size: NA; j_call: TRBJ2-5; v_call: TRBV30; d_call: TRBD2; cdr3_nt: TGTGCCTGGGTAGCGGGGGGCCAAGAGACCCAGTACTTC; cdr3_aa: CAWVAGGQETQYF
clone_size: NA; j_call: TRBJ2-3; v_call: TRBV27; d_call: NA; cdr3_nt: TGTGCCAGCACCTCTAGCACAGATACGCAGTATTTT; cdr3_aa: CASTSSTDTQYF
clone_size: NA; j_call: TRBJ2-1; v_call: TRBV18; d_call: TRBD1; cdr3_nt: TGTGCCAGCTCACTCCTCGGGACAGACAATGAGCAGTTCTTC; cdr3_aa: CASSLLGTDNEQFF
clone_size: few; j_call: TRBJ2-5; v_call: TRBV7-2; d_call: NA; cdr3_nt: TGTGCCAGCAGCTTAGTACACCCGGAGACCCAGTACTTC; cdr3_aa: CASSLVHPETQYF
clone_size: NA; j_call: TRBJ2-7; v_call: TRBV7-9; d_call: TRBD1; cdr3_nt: TGTGCCAGCAGCGGGGGACAGCGACCCTACGAGCAGTACTTC; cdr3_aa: CASSGGQRPYEQYF
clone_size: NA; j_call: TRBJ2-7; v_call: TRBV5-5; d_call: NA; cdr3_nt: TGTGCCAGCAGCTTGGCCGGGTTCCCCTACGAGCAGTACTTC; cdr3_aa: CASSLAGFPYEQYF
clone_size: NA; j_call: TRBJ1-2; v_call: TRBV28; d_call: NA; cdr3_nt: TGTGCCAGCAGTCCTGACCCTACTAATCTCTATGGCTACACCTTC; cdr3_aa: CASSPDPTNLYGYTF
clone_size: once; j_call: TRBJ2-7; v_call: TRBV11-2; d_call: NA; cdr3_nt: TGTGCCAGCAGCCCGGGATCTACTTACGAGCAGTACTTC; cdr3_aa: CASSPGSTYEQYF
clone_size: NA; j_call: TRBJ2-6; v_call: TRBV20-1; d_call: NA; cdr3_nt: TGCAGTGCTAGTTTCAGCTCTGGGGCCAACGTCCTGACTTTC; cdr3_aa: CSASFSSGANVLTF
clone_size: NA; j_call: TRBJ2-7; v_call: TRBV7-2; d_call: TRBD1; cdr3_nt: TGTGCCAGCAGCATTACAGGGGTCCCCTCCTACGAGCAGTACTTC; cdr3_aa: CASSITGVPSYEQYF
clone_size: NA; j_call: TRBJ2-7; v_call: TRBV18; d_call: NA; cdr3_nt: TGTGCCAGCTCACCCCTACAGGGAAGCTCCTACGAGCAGTACTTC; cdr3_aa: CASSPLQGSSYEQYF
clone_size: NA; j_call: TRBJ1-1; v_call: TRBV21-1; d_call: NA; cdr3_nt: TGTGCCAGCAGCAAAGAGCGCCAGGGGTGCACTGAAGCTTTCTTT; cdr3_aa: CASSKERQGCTEAFF
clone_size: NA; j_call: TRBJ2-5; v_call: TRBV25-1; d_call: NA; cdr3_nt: TGTGCCAGCAGTGCCGGACTGAACAGCCTCCAAGAGACCCAGTACTTC; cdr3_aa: CASSAGLNSLQETQYF
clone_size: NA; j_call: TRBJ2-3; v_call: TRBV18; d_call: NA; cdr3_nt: TGTGCCAGCTCACCACCCGGGGGGCGCGGGACAGATACGCAGTATTTT; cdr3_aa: CASSPPGGRGTDTQYF
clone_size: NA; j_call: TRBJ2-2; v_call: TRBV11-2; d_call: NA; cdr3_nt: TGTGCCAGCAGCTTAGTGGGGCAGGGTCCCGGGGAGCTGTTTTTT; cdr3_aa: CASSLVGQGPGELFF
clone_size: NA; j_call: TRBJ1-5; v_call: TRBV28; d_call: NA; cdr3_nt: TGTGCCAGCAGTACCAGGGCCAGAAAATCAAATCAGCCCCAGCATTTT; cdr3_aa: CASSTRARKSNQPQHF
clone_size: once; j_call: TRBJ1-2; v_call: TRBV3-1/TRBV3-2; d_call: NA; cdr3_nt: TGTGCCAGCAGCCAGACTAATAACTATGGCTACACCTTC; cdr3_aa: CASSQTNNYGYTF
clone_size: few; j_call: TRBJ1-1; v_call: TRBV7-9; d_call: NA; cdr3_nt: TGTGCCAGCAGCTTATTTGCAGGGAACACTGAAGCTTTCTTT; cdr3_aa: CASSLFAGNTEAFF
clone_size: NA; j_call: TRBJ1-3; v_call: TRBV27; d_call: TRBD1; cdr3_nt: TGTGCCAGCAGTCAAGGGACAGGGGGACGGAACACCATATATTTT; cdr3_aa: CASSQGTGGRNTIYF
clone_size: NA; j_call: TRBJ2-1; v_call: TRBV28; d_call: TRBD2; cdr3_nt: TGTGCCAGCATTGAAGCGGGACCCCGGAATGAGCAGTTCTTC; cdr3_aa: CASIEAGPRNEQFF
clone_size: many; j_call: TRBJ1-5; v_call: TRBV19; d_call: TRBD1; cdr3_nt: TGTGCCAGTAGTGGGACAGGGGGCAATCAGCCCCAGCATTTT; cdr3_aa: CASSGTGGNQPQHF
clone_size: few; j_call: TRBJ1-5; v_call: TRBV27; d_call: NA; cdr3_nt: TGTGCCAGCAGTTTATTTCCCCCAGGGGCTCAGCCCCAGCATTTT; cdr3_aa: CASSLFPPGAQPQHF
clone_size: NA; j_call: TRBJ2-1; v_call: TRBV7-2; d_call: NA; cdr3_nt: TGTGCCAGCAGCTTAGGCCCAGGAATATACAATGAGCAGTTCTTC; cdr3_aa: CASSLGPGIYNEQFF
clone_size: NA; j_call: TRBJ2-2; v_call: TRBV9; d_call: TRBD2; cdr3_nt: TGTGCCAGCAGCGTCGCTAGCGGATATAACACCGGGGAGCTGTTTTTT; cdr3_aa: CASSVASGYNTGELFF